A single sample is the source of the 11 T cell receptor beta chains below, sequenced in a study of cytomegalovirus exposure and HLA in healthy donors. PCR amplification relied on 60 Vbeta primers (plus 13 Jbeta primers). The data were produced by immunoSEQ multiplex PCR, yet TCRdb's version contains in-frame clones alone and is incomplete. The data contain approximately 160,000 clones, 80% to 90% of them seen just once; the ten biggest clones take up 0.77%. Sequenced material: PBMCs. These receptors were obtained from a woman aged 18-35 years in good health and CMV-seronegative.

This sequence joins TRBV18 and TRBJ2-3, with a tentative D call TRBD2 (5 bases). This CDR3 comprises 16 residues. Germline V lookup: CDR1 KGHSH, CDR2 LQKENI. The V end lost 3 bases, the J end lost 0 bases, and 13 bases lay between the germline ends. CDR3 nucleotides: TGTGCCAGCTCACCTTCCGCGGGTTGGAGCACAGATACGCAGTATTTT. The encoded protein is CASSPSAGWSTDTQYF.

The genes are TRBV27 and TRBJ2-3; TRBD2 matches 9 bases. V shed 2 bases, J shed 7 bases, and the junction held 4 bases outside the gene matches. CDR1 MNHEY and CDR2 SMNVEV come from the germline V gene (reference sequence). The CDR3 has 14 amino acids. This CDR3 reads CASSLGGRAYTQYF. The CDR3 bases are TGTGCCAGCAGTTTAGGCGGGAGGGCCTATACGCAGTATTTT.

This clone has a handful of counts. The CDR3 region has the DNA TGCGCCAGCAGCCGCGGACAGGGGGCTTTGTCTGGGGCCAACGTCCTGACTTTC. It is translated as CASSRGQGALSGANVLTF. The gene calls are TRBV4-1 and TRBJ2-6; 11 nucleotides line up with TRBD1. The CDR3 covers 18 residues. From germline, CDR1 is MGHRA and CDR2 YSYEKL. V shed 4 bases and J 1 base; nucleotides not matched to a gene: 6.

This clone was recorded only once. The rearrangement joins TRBV30 to TRBJ2-7; D is unclear. This CDR3 is built from 12 residues. Trimming cost V 0 bases and J 7 bases, with 10 bases left between them. Germline lookup yields CDR1 GTSNPN and CDR2 SVGIG (reference sequence). The CDR3 here is CAWSVMMREQYF. CDR3 in DNA: TGTGCCTGGAGTGTAATGATGCGGGAGCAGTACTTC.

The chain is built from TRBV28 and TRBJ1-2; a weak D match, TRBD1 (5 bases). This CDR3 contains 13 residues. Per the germline V gene, CDR1 is MDHEN and CDR2 is SYDVKM. Trimming left V 11 bases short and J 7 bases short, with 20 bases between. In DNA form, the CDR3 reads TGTGCCGCTCAAACCCCGGGGACTTTTGGCTACACCTTC. It is translated as CAAQTPGTFGYTF.

The chain uses TRBV11-2 and TRBJ2-7, with 13 bases identical to TRBD2. This CDR3 is built from 17 residues. The V gene end was trimmed by 0 bases and the J gene end by 5 bases; junction bases not matched to a gene: 7. Germline V lookup: CDR1 SGHAT, CDR2 FQNNGV. CDR3 protein: CASSLEPGLAGIDEQYF. In DNA, the CDR3 is TGTGCCAGCAGCTTAGAACCGGGACTAGCGGGAATCGACGAGCAGTACTTC.

The chain recombines TRBV28 with TRBJ1-5, with D perhaps matching TRBD1 (6 bases). The ends were cut back, 7 bases at V and 0 bases at J, with 25 bases in the middle. This CDR3 spans 19 amino acids. CDR1 is MDHEN, CDR2 SYDVKM, per germline. CDR3 coding DNA: TGTGCCAGCACCTTCGGACAGCCGAGCTGGACTTATAGCAATCAGCCCCAGCATTTT. This codes for CASTFGQPSWTYSNQPQHF.

This clone was seen once. The CDR3 nucleotides are TGTGCCAGCAGCTTAGGGGTAATAGGGGGTCAGCCCCAGCATTTT. Amino acid sequence: CASSLGVIGGQPQHF. This sequence joins TRBV7-2 and TRBJ1-5, with D possibly being TRBD1 (6 bases). Deletions cut 1 base from V and 6 bases from J, with 13 bases between. This CDR3 comprises 15 residues. Germline CDR1 and CDR2: SGHTA and FQGNSA.

The chain employs TRBV6-1 and TRBJ1-2; D remains ambiguous. Germline-derived CDR1 and CDR2 are MNHNS and SASEGT. The germline V and J ends were trimmed by 1 base and 4 bases, with 13 bases remaining between them. The length of the CDR3 is 15 residues. The CDR3 DNA reads as TGTGCCAGCAGTGAAGAGGAGGGTGGGAGCTATGGCTACACCTTC. Its translation is CASSEEEGGSYGYTF.

This chain links TRBV7-8 with TRBJ2-2, with 8 bases identical to TRBD2. CDR1 and CDR2 (germline): SGHVS, FQNEAQ. Trimming took 5 bases from V and 6 from J; bases not matched to a gene: 14. The CDR3 spans 17 residues. This CDR3 reads CASSDKRAGDVSGELFF. As DNA, the CDR3 is TGTGCCAGCAGCGACAAAAGAGCGGGAGACGTCTCCGGGGAGCTGTTTTTT.

The chain combines TRBV6-5 with TRBJ2-7, with 7 bases matching TRBD2. Germline V lookup: CDR1 MNHEY, CDR2 SVGAGI. V was pared by 2 bases and J by 2 bases, with 9 bases of the junction left unmatched. The CDR3 is 16 residues long. The CDR3 sequence is CASSYRVAGEPYEQYF. CDR3 nucleotide sequence: TGTGCCAGCAGTTACCGGGTAGCGGGCGAACCCTACGAGCAGTACTTC.